This T cell receptor (beta chain) was identified in a study of regulatory T cells in long-lasting Graves disease. The CDR3 consists of 12 residues. Trimming stripped 7 bases from V and 1 base from J, with 7 bases between. The V gene's germline CDR1 is MDHEN and CDR2 SYDVKM. Assembly of TCR beta libraries relied on iRepertoire HTBI primers together with Arm-PCR of CDR3 regions. TCRdb reanalysed the multiplex PCR reads using MiXCR and keeps one entry per CDR3 protein. The data hold 400,000 to 500,000 distinct CDR3 sequences, with 20% to 25% observed a single time. As to time point: persistent/refractory GD, antithyroid drugs over 5 years with positive TRAb. Making the TCR library involved RNA that had been extracted from PBMCs. Points from the study as a whole: A greater number of public clonotypes (approximately 2,500) was shared by persistent patients than by new patients (just over 950).

This clonotype appeared once. Its antigen is as yet unknown. A much larger clone differs by one base, so this may be a read error. The chain carries TRBV28 and TRBJ1-1; no reliable D call. This TCR was sampled from a female donor with Graves disease. The sequencing here drew on peripheral blood mononuclear cells (PBMCs), taken when the disease was refractory, from a patient treated with antithyroid drugs. This chain's CDR3 is CASKAQNTEAFF. CDR3 nucleotides: TGTGCCAGCAAGGCACAGAACACTGAAGCTTTCTTT.